The 8 T cell receptor beta chains below come from one sample, sequenced in a study of cytomegalovirus exposure and HLA in healthy donors. Amplification used 60 Vbeta primers and 13 Jbeta primers. TCRdb keeps only in-frame clones here, not all; method: immunoSEQ multiplex PCR. This sample has roughly 250,000 clones, with just under 85% found just once. The specimen sequenced was PBMCs. The receptors here all came from a woman aged 40 to 50 in good health and CMV-seropositive.

The chain couples TRBV18 to TRBJ1-6, with 10 bases matching TRBD1. CDR1 is KGHSH and CDR2 is LQKENI in the germline V gene. After removal of 8 bases from V and 8 bases from J, the junction contained 3 bases not matched to a gene. The CDR3 totals 13 residues. This CDR3 reads CASQGQGHSPLHF. As DNA, the CDR3 is TGTGCCAGCCAGGGACAGGGGCATTCACCCCTCCACTTT.

The chain is built from TRBV6-1 and TRBJ2-3; D is perhaps TRBD2 (7 bases). With 4 bases removed from V and 1 base from J, the gap between germline ends came to 12 bases. There are 15 residues in the CDR3. Germline V lookup: CDR1 MNHNS, CDR2 SASEGT. CDR3 sequence reads: CASSGWGGGTDTQYF. The CDR3 bases are TGTGCCAGCAGTGGATGGGGGGGCGGCACAGATACGCAGTATTTT.

The J gene is TRBJ2-7, the V gene TRBV7-2; D is unresolved. This CDR3 spans 11 amino acids. The V gene lost 4 bases and the J gene lost 5 bases, with 6 bases spanning the gap. The germline V gene encodes CDR1 SGHTA and CDR2 FQGNSA. DNA for the CDR3: TGTGCCAGCAGCTGGCTCAACGAGCAGTACTTC. It codes for CASSWLNEQYF.

The chain carries TRBV4-3 and TRBJ1-1, with D tentatively TRBD1 (5 bases). Trimming removed 2 bases at V and 1 base at J, with 32 bases between. The germline V gene has CDR1 LGHNA and CDR2 YSLEER. The CDR3 totals 22 residues. This CDR3 is CASSQLLVLENDIEGANTEAFF. CDR3 DNA sequence: TGCGCCAGCAGCCAACTCCTCGTACTCGAGAATGATATCGAAGGGGCGAACACTGAAGCTTTCTTT.

This sequence joins TRBV7-3 and TRBJ2-3, with D possibly TRBD2 on 6 matching bases. CDR1 SGHTA and CDR2 FQGTGA come from the germline V gene. The CDR3 spans 15 residues. The V end was cut by 1 base, the J end by 2 bases, with 10 bases between. CDR3 in amino acids: CASSLRRGLTDTQYF. CDR3 DNA: TGTGCCAGCAGCTTAAGGAGGGGTCTCACAGATACGCAGTATTTT.

The chain links TRBV23-1 to TRBJ2-5, with 7 bases matching TRBD2. The DNA end is a closer match to TRBJ2-7, so the J assignment may be wrong. TRBV23-1 is marked as an open reading frame, function uncertain. The CDR3 is 15 amino acids. The CDR3 spells CASSPPGLGSYEQYF. The CDR3, as DNA: TGCGCCAGCAGTCCTCCTGGACTAGGGAGCTACGAGCAGTACTTC.

The rearrangement links TRBV19 to TRBJ2-1, with 12 bases that match TRBD2. This CDR3 comprises 18 residues. Looked up from germline, CDR1 is LNHDA and CDR2 is SQIVND (reference sequence). V lost 5 bases, J lost 5 bases, and 13 bases stayed unmatched. Here the CDR3 reads CASSPQGRTSGIDNEQFF. Here the CDR3 DNA reads TGTGCCAGTAGTCCCCAGGGCAGGACTAGCGGGATTGACAATGAGCAGTTCTTC.

The V call is TRBV18, the J call TRBJ2-5, with a tentative D call TRBD1 (6 bases). Near its end, the DNA agrees better with TRBJ2-7, so the J call may be wrong. CDR3 length: 15 residues. CDR1 is KGHSH and CDR2 is LQKENI in the germline V gene. This CDR3 is CASSNGQGLTYEQYF. CDR3 sequence (DNA): TGTGCCAGCTCCAACGGGCAGGGGCTCACCTACGAGCAGTACTTC.